This entry lists 2 T cell receptor beta chains sequenced from one sample in a study of T cells in Graves' hyperthyroidism and ophthalmopathy. The CDR3 regions of TCR beta were amplified from RNA transcripts. First-round RT-PCR of the TCR CDR3 relied on the HTBI primer set. TCRdb redid the calling of the multiplex PCR reads with MiXCR, one entry per CDR3 protein. The table records some 530,000 distinct CDR3 sequences, approximately 23% of them present only once. The sequencing sample was made of blood. The receptors here all came from a woman in her sixties or seventies with Graves' ophthalmopathy.

This chain joins TRBV30 and TRBJ1-2; weak D call: TRBD1 (6 bases). Per the germline V gene, CDR1 is GTSNPN and CDR2 is SVGIG (reference sequence). The CDR3 sequence is 15 residues long. V dropped 3 bases and J dropped 7 bases, with 21 bases sitting between them. DNA for the CDR3: TGTGCCTGGAGAGCCTCGACGTGGGGGCCGGTTGGCTACACCTTC. It is translated as CAWRASTWGPVGYTF. Combining the CDR3 with reference TRBV30 and TRBJ1-2 gives the whole variable domain SQTIHQWPATLVQPVGSPLSLECTVEGTSNPNLYWYRQAAGRGLQLLFYSVGIGQISSEVPQNLSASRPQDRQFILSSKKLLLSDSGFYLCAWRASTWGPVGYTFGSGTRLTVV.

The chain uses TRBV13 and TRBJ1-2; the match to TRBD1 covers 8 bases. This CDR3 has 17 residues. Germline assignment: CDR1 PRHDT and CDR2 FYEKMQ (reference sequence). The J segment lost 5 bases and the V segment lost 4 bases, leaving 15 bases of the junction unmatched. The CDR3 loop is CASSSPGQELGGYGYTF. CDR3 nucleotides: TGTGCCAGCAGCTCACCGGGACAGGAGCTTGGAGGGTATGGCTACACCTTC.